The source of this T cell receptor (beta chain) is a study of CD8 T cells in Susac syndrome (dated by TCRdb to about 2019). Context from the whole study: Whether CD8+ T cell activation and differentiation in Susac syndrome was antigen driven was tested using repertoire sequencing.

Broader findings and caveats from the paper: The TCR sequencing and HLA analysis was acknowledged to have included a relatively small number of individuals.

RNA was extracted using the RNeasy kit, and about 0.45 to 1 ug of the RNA was reverse transcribed with random hexamers. The immunoSEQ multiplex PCR assay, covering 54 Vbeta and 13 Jbeta segments, was used to amplify TCR beta CDR3 regions. PCR amplification bias was corrected by using a synthetic template baseline for primer optimization and computational correction. Per the original workflow: Reads were annotated to V, D and J genes according to IMGT and were analyzed with immunoSEQ Analyzer, with only productive sequences retained. To calculate clonality, Shannon entropy was normalized by log2 of the number of productive unique sequences and then subtracted from one. For each patient and control, public and private clones were evaluated among the 100 most prevalent clones. A clone was defined as Susac-specific if it was absent from the healthy and MS cohorts, from 1052 published viral clones and from other ImmuneACCESS disease sequences. The raw public reads went through TCRdb reprocessing: fastp at Q25, MiXCR clone calling, in-frame beta chains kept. All rows with the same CDR3 protein become a single entry with the most common DNA and genes. The V and J calls here are based on TCRdb, not the publication. Present in this sample are some 190,000 distinct CDR3 sequences, approximately 95% of which were seen just once. Approximately 0.1% of the sample is in the top ten clones.

The CDR3, cysteine through phenylalanine, is 17 amino acids long. Kept here is only the CDR3 DNA, which spans 51 bases and is read in frame from base 1. The junction carries 23 bases between V and J, which are trimmed by 4 bases and 7 bases respectively. Based on the germline V gene (reference sequence), the CDR1 and CDR2 sequences are LGHDT and YNNKEL. Peripheral blood CD8+ and CD4+ T cells from healthy donors, Susac syndrome patients and multiple sclerosis patients were profiled by high-throughput TCR beta sequencing. Healthy donors were age- and sex-matched controls. Bulk CD8+ and CD4+ T cells were purified by magnetic negative isolation, while CD8+ TEMRA cells were enriched using FACS. Blood was collected in EDTA tubes and processed within 24 hours, with PBMCs isolated through density gradient centrifugation. PBMCs intended for TCR sequencing were cryopreserved in liquid nitrogen and were subsequently thawed in a 37 degrees C water bath. The sorted or isolated CD4+, CD8+ and CD8+ TEMRA cells reached a purity of at least 90%.

Only one count was recorded for this clonotype. It lacks a known antigen. Nothing much larger sits one base from this clone, and base qualities are not available. One read provides weak support. Sequencing was done on a sample of CD4+ T cells from PBMCs. The clonotype comes from a human donor in good health. The chain employs TRBV3-1 and TRBJ2-1, with TRBD2 perhaps the D gene, on 5 matching bases. The CDR3 amino acid sequence is: CASSLYTGQRTGNEQFF. The nucleotides read TGTGCCAGCAGCCTCTACACGGGCCAGCGGACCGGTAATGAGCAGTTCTTC.